The entry below gives a single T cell receptor (beta chain) sequence along with its context. The authors' processing: Amplifying reference gene primers gave estimates of nucleated cell counts. Generated by immunoSEQ multiplex PCR, the TCRdb table keeps only in-frame clones and is missing some. The V and J calls and clone size were taken over from that table, and D and trimming were inferred from the DNA. The sample records 150,000 or so clones, around 86% being singletons. This sample was taken from a study of blood T cell repertoires in COVID-19. Study overall: Italy, Spain and the United States were the sources of the convalescent and acute COVID-19 samples. PBMCs, B-cell-depleted T cells, or T cells were the source of the cDNA or gDNA that made up the material.

Germline lookup yields CDR1 SGHRS and CDR2 YFSETQ. With 4 bases clipped from V and 4 bases from J, the junction kept 5 bases outside the gene matches. This CDR3 spans 14 amino acids. The chain links TRBV5-1 to TRBJ2-1, with TRBD1 matching 7 bases. Input material: peripheral blood. The source of this sequence is a man older than 75 with acute or convalescent COVID-19. DNA of the CDR3: TGCGCCAGCAGCACGGACAGGTCTTACAATGAGCAGTTCTTC. Translated: CASSTDRSYNEQFF.